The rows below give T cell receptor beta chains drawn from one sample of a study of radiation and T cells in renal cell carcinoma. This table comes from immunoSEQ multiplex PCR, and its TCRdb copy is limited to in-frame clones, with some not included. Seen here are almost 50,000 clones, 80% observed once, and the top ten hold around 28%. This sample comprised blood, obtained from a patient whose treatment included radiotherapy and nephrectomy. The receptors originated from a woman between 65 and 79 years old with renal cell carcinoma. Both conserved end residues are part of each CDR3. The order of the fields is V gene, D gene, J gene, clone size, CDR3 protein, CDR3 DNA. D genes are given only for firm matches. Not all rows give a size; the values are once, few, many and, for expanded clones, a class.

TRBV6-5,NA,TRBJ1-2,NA,CASSSPGTLGYTF,TGTGCCAGCAGTAGCCCCGGGACTCTTGGCTACACCTTC
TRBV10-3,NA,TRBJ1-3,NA,CAISERTAFSGNTIYF,TGTGCCATCAGCGAACGGACAGCCTTCTCTGGAAACACCATATATTTT
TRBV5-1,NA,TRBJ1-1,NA,CASSPGQREQPFF,TGCGCCAGCAGCCCCGGTCAAAGGGAACAGCCGTTTTTT
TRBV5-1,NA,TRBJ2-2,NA,CASSKGTRGNTGELFF,TGCGCCAGCAGCAAAGGAACCAGGGGGAACACCGGGGAGCTGTTTTTT
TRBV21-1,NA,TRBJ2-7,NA,CASSNTWQGGFEQYF,TGTGCCAGCAGCAATACATGGCAGGGCGGTTTCGAGCAGTACTTC
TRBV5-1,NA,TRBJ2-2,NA,CASSLDPTGELFF,TGCGCCAGCAGCTTGGACCCAACCGGGGAGCTGTTTTTT
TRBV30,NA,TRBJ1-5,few,CAYSRDNNQPQHF,TGTGCCTATTCCCGGGACAACAATCAGCCCCAGCATTTT
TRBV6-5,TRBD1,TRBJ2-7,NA,CASNPGTGGAYEQYF,TGTGCCAGCAACCCCGGGACAGGGGGCGCGTACGAGCAGTACTTC
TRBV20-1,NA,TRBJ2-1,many,CSANHYNEQFF,TGCAGTGCTAACCATTACAATGAGCAGTTCTTC
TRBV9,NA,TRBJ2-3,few,CASTRWGDTRTDTQYF,TGTGCCAGCACCCGGTGGGGGGACACCCGCACAGATACGCAGTATTTT
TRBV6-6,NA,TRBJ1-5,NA,CASSYSRDSNQPQHF,TGTGCCAGCAGTTACTCCCGGGATTCCAATCAGCCCCAGCATTTT
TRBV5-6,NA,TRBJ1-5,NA,CASSLGALANQPQHF,TGTGCCAGCAGCTTGGGGGCATTAGCCAATCAGCCCCAGCATTTT
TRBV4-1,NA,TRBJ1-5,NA,CASSQETDSSFSNQPQHF,TGCGCCAGCAGCCAAGAAACCGACAGTAGTTTTAGCAATCAGCCCCAGCATTTT
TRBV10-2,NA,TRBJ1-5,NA,CASSELARGLNQPQHF,TGCGCCAGCAGTGAGTTAGCGAGGGGGTTGAATCAGCCCCAGCATTTT
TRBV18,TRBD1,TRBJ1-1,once,CASSPRQGGNTEAFF,TGTGCCAGCTCACCTCGACAGGGGGGTAATACTGAAGCTTTCTTT
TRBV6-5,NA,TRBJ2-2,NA,CASSSATGRTGELFF,TGTGCCAGCAGTTCAGCGACAGGACGGACCGGGGAGCTGTTTTTT
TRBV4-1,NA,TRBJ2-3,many,CASSQDTNTDTQYF,TGCGCCAGCAGCCAAGATACCAACACAGATACGCAGTATTTT
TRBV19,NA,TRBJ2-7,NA,CASSRGGIYEQYF,TGTGCCAGTAGTAGAGGGGGAATTTACGAGCAGTACTTC
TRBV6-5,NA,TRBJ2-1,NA,CASSSDYDSYNEQFF,TGTGCCAGCAGCTCGGACTACGACTCCTACAATGAGCAGTTCTTC
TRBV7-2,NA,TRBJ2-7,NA,CASSYTGYDEQYF,TGTGCCAGCAGCTATACAGGGTACGACGAGCAGTACTTC
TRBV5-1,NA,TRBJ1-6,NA,CASSLNGELSPLHF,TGCGCCAGCAGCTTGAATGGTGAATTGTCACCCCTCCACTTT
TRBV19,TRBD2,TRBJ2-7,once,CASSIQAGESYEQYF,TGTGCCAGTAGTATTCAAGCGGGGGAGTCCTACGAGCAGTACTTC
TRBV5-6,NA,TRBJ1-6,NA,CASSLDRRSPLHF,TGTGCCAGCAGCTTGGACAGAAGGTCACCCCTCCACTTT
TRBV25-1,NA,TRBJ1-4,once,CASSEYGREGSEKLFF,TGTGCCAGCAGTGAATATGGTCGGGAGGGGAGCGAAAAACTGTTTTTT
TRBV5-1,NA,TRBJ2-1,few,CASSSAGAGPNEQFF,TGCGCCAGCAGCTCCGCCGGGGCAGGGCCCAATGAGCAGTTCTTC
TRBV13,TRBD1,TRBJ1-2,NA,CASRTGGGRYGYTF,TGTGCCAGCAGGACAGGGGGCGGGAGGTATGGCTACACCTTC
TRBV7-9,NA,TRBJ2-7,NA,CASSLSQGSSYEQYF,TGTGCCAGCAGCTTATCTCAGGGAAGCTCCTACGAGCAGTACTTC
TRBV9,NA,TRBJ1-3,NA,CASSVAPGTGNTIYF,TGTGCCAGCAGCGTAGCTCCGGGGACTGGAAACACCATATATTTT
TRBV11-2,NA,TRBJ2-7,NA,CASSPSPLSYEQYF,TGTGCCAGCAGCCCCTCTCCCCTCTCCTACGAGCAGTACTTC
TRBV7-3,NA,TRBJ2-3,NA,CASSLGVWDTQYF,TGTGCCAGCAGCTTAGGGGTGTGGGATACGCAGTATTTT
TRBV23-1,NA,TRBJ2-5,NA,CANLPLYRELETQYF,TGCGCCAACTTACCGCTTTACAGGGAGTTAGAGACCCAGTACTTC
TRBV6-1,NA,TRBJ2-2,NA,CASTQRGGNTGELFF,TGTGCCAGCACCCAACGGGGAGGGAACACCGGGGAGCTGTTTTTT
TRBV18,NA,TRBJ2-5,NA,CASLRGNEETQYF,TGTGCCAGCCTACGGGGCAATGAGGAGACCCAGTACTTC
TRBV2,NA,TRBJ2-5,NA,CASRLAPEETQYF,TGTGCCAGCAGGCTAGCGCCTGAAGAGACCCAGTACTTC
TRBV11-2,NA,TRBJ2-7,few,CASGVSYEQYF,TGTGCCAGCGGAGTCTCCTACGAGCAGTACTTC
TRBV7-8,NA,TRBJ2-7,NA,CASSLLGKFYEQYF,TGTGCCAGCAGCTTACTAGGGAAGTTTTACGAGCAGTACTTC
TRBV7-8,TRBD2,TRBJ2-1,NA,CASSHEGGLAGVEQFF,TGTGCCAGCAGCCACGAGGGGGGACTAGCGGGAGTTGAGCAGTTCTTC
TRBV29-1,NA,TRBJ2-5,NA,CSVELPSGTQYF,TGCAGCGTTGAACTCCCCTCAGGGACCCAGTACTTC
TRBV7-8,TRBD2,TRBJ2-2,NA,CASSLAVAGGRTGELFF,TGTGCCAGCAGCTTAGCGGTAGCGGGGGGCCGGACCGGGGAGCTGTTTTTT
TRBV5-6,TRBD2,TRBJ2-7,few,CASSLEASGTEQYF,TGTGCCAGCAGCTTGGAAGCTAGCGGGACCGAGCAGTACTTC
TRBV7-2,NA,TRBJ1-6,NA,CASSLLGSPLHF,TGTGCCAGCAGCTTATTGGGTTCACCCCTCCACTTT
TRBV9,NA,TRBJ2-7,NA,CASSVDWAVGYEQYF,TGTGCCAGCAGCGTAGATTGGGCAGTGGGGTACGAGCAGTACTTC
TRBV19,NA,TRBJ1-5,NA,CASSILNQPQHF,TGTGCCAGTAGTATCCTAAATCAGCCCCAGCATTTT
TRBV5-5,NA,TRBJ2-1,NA,CASSLGQYNEQFF,TGTGCCAGCAGCTTAGGACAGTACAATGAGCAGTTCTTC
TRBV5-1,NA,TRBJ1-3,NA,CASSLAPASGNTIYF,TGCGCCAGCAGCTTGGCCCCAGCCTCTGGAAACACCATATATTTT
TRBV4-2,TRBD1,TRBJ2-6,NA,CASSQGQGAGANVLTF,TGTGCCAGCAGCCAAGGACAGGGCGCTGGGGCCAACGTCCTGACTTTC
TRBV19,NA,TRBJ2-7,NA,CASSNPGLYEQYF,TGTGCCAGTAGTAACCCAGGGTTGTACGAGCAGTACTTC
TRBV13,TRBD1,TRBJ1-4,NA,CASSLGAGGEKLFF,TGTGCCAGCAGCTTAGGGGCAGGGGGTGAAAAACTGTTTTTT
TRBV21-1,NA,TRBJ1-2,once,CASSKGQGANYGYTF,TGTGCCAGCAGCAAAGGACAGGGTGCTAACTATGGCTACACCTTC